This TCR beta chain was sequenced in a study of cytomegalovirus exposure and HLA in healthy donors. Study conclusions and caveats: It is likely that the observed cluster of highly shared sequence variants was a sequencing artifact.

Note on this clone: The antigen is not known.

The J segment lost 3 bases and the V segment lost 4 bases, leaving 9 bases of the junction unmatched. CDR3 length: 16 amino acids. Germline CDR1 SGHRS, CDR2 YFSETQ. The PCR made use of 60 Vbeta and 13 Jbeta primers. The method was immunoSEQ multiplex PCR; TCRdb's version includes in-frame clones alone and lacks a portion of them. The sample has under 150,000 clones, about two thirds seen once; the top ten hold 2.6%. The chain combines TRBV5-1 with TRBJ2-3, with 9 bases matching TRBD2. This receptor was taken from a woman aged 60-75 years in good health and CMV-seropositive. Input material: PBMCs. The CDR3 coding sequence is TGCGCCAGCAGCCCCGGGACTAGCAGTGTAACAGATACGCAGTATTTT. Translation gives CASSPGTSSVTDTQYF.